This T cell receptor beta chain comes out of a study of Ad26.COV2.S vaccination and SARS-CoV-2 variants. For the study at large: Dosing was one shot or two shots 56 days apart. Whole-study findings and limits: Recipients of vaccine and of placebo showed similar breadth of their non-spike TCR repertoires.

Treatment noted: roughly 18 received Ad26.COV2.S at low or high dose, single or two shots; 5 received placebo; per-sample allocation not given. Sampling was done on day 63 after the first vaccine or placebo injection. The CDR3 spans 14 residues. Germline-derived CDR1 and CDR2 are LNHNV and YYDKDF (reference sequence). V lost 4 bases to trimming and J lost 4 bases, with 13 bases between them. Comments on this clone: The antigen is undetermined.

Assay: immunoSEQ multiplex PCR; the TCRdb copy retains only in-frame clones and omits some. The repertoire holds some 390,000 clones, with less than 90% as singletons. This specimen was peripheral blood, taken in a trial of Ad26.COV2.S vaccine versus placebo. This receptor was obtained from a person between 18 and 65 years old who received the Ad26.COV2.S COVID-19 vaccine or a placebo. The gene calls are TRBV15 and TRBJ1-1; D gene unclear. CDR3 DNA: TGTGCCACCAGCACTCCCTCGACGGTCACTGAAGCTTTCTTT. This encodes CATSTPSTVTEAFF.